These T cell receptor beta chains were read from a single sample in a study of blood T cell repertoires in COVID-19. TCRdb keeps only in-frame clones here, not all; method: immunoSEQ multiplex PCR. The data hold about 170,000 clones, with roughly 86% observed a single time. The sample comprised peripheral blood. The receptors were sampled from a woman aged 80 or older in a cohort sampled during active or convalescent COVID-19. Each CDR3 is given without its conserved first and last residue. Each record gives: V gene, D gene, CDR3 protein. The D gene is left open where the match is weak.

V: TRBV11-2
D: TRBD1
CDR3: ASSLLRDRDEKLF

V: TRBV6-6
D: TRBD1
CDR3: ASRTTGNAVTLH

V: TRBV10-3
D: .
CDR3: AISESSQSYGYT

V: TRBV27
D: .
CDR3: ASRVRNTQNEKLF

V: TRBV2
D: .
CDR3: ASSEQGGNSPLH

V: TRBV3-1/TRBV3-2
D: .
CDR3: ASSQVSSITDTQY

V: TRBV5-1
D: .
CDR3: ASSLGQYGTQY

V: TRBV4-1
D: .
CDR3: ASSPGGIPNQPQH

V: TRBV28
D: .
CDR3: ASSPDNYNSPLH

V: TRBV4-1
D: .
CDR3: ASSQPHRVGGQETQY

V: TRBV18
D: TRBD1
CDR3: ASSQDRRQTQY

V: TRBV5-1
D: TRBD2
CDR3: ASSSVAGGGQETQY

V: TRBV7-9
D: .
CDR3: ASSQQGGTEAF

V: TRBV7-2
D: TRBD1
CDR3: ASSTPGTGVGNEKLF

V: TRBV5-1
D: .
CDR3: ASSLGQGYQETQY

V: TRBV11-2
D: .
CDR3: ASSLGRGYGYT

V: TRBV4-1
D: .
CDR3: ASSQRGSDTQY

V: TRBV2
D: .
CDR3: ASSEGGPRETEAF

V: TRBV19
D: .
CDR3: ASSIGSAGSYGYT

V: TRBV2
D: .
CDR3: ASNGGLQETQY

V: TRBV3-1/TRBV3-2
D: .
CDR3: ASSQDILNTGELF

V: TRBV5-5
D: .
CDR3: ASTLTFNYGYT

V: TRBV7-9
D: TRBD1
CDR3: ASRTAGQQSYT

V: TRBV20-1
D: .
CDR3: SARGPSQF

V: TRBV6-5
D: .
CDR3: ASRGSSGANVLT

V: TRBV28
D: .
CDR3: ASSLILRDIVGNTIY

V: TRBV5-1
D: .
CDR3: ASSRRGYENTIY

V: TRBV19
D: .
CDR3: ASSMGPGYEQY

V: TRBV15
D: .
CDR3: ATSRDRGYGYT

V: TRBV25-1
D: .
CDR3: ASSDAGQRSYGYT

V: TRBV28
D: TRBD1
CDR3: ASNPGTAYYGYT

V: TRBV9
D: .
CDR3: ASSVGTGIQETQY

V: TRBV3-1/TRBV3-2
D: .
CDR3: ASSLAGGARANEQF

V: TRBV11-3
D: TRBD2
CDR3: ASSLEGSPGLALYFESTDTQY

V: TRBV2
D: .
CDR3: ASSPRLGGGETQY

V: TRBV4-2
D: TRBD1
CDR3: ASSQSGTGMGVGSPLH